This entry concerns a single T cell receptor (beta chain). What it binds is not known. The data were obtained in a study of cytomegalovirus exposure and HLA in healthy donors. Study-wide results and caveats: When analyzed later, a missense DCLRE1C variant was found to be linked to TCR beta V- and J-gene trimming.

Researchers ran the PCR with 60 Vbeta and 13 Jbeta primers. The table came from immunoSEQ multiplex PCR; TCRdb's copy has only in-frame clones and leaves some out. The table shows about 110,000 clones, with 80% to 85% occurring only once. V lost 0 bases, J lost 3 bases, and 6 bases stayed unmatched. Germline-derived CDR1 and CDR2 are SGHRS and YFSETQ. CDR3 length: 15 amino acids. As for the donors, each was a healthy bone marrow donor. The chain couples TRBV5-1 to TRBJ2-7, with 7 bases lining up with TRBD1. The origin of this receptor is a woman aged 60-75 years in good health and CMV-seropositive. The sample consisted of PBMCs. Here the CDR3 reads CASSLAGTEYYEQYF. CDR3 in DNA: TGCGCCAGCAGCTTGGCCGGGACAGAATACTACGAGCAGTACTTC.